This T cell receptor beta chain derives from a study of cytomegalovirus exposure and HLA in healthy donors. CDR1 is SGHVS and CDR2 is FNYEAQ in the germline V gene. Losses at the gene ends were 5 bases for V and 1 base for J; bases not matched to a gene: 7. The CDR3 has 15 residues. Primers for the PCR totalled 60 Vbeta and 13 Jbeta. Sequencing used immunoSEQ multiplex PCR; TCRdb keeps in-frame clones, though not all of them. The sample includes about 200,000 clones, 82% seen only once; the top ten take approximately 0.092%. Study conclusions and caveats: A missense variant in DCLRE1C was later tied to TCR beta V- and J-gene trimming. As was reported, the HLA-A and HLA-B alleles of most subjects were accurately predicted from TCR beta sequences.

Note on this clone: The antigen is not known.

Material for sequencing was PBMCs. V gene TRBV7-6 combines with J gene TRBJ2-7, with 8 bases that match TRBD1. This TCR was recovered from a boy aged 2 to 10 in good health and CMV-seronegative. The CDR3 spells CASSRGTGLSYEQYF. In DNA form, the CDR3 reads TGTGCCAGCAGCCGAGGGACAGGTCTTTCCTACGAGCAGTACTTC.